This is a list of T cell receptor beta chains from one sample in a study of T-cell reconstitution after alpha-beta-depleted transplantation in children. TCRdb ran MiXCR on the PCR reads and lists one entry per CDR3 protein. The sample contains roughly 590,000 distinct CDR3 sequences, 16% of which appear only once. The sample here was PBMCs from the stem cell graft donor, taken from the stem cell graft. These receptor sequences come from a human donor who donated a stem cell graft to a child with acute myeloid leukemia. CDR3s include the opening cysteine and the closing phenylalanine or tryptophan. The D gene is left open where the match is weak. A row's size may be missing; if present it is once, few, many or a size class.

clone size: .; J gene: TRBJ2-7; D gene: .; V gene: TRBV6-6; CDR3 DNA: TGTGCCAGCGTGGCGACAGGCCACTACGAGCAGTACTTC; CDR3 protein: CASVATGHYEQYF
clone size: .; J gene: TRBJ2-1; D gene: .; V gene: TRBV9; CDR3 DNA: TGTGCCAGCAGCGTAGGTAGTGGGGGCACCTACAATGAGCAGTTCTTC; CDR3 protein: CASSVGSGGTYNEQFF
clone size: few; J gene: TRBJ1-2; D gene: .; V gene: TRBV5-4; CDR3 DNA: TGTGCCAGCAGCTTGAACGTAGGGGGAACTGGCTACACCTTC; CDR3 protein: CASSLNVGGTGYTF
clone size: few; J gene: TRBJ2-7; D gene: .; V gene: TRBV7-2; CDR3 DNA: TGTGCCAGCAGCTTGTTGGCGCGGGGCGAGCAGTACTTC; CDR3 protein: CASSLLARGEQYF
clone size: .; J gene: TRBJ2-5; D gene: .; V gene: TRBV28; CDR3 DNA: TGTGCCAGCACCCTCGGGACCCCCAGGGAGACCCAGTACTTC; CDR3 protein: CASTLGTPRETQYF
clone size: .; J gene: TRBJ2-7; D gene: .; V gene: TRBV12-3/TRBV12-4; CDR3 DNA: TGTGCCAGCAGGCTGGGACCGGTCTACGAGCAGTACTTC; CDR3 protein: CASRLGPVYEQYF
clone size: many; J gene: TRBJ1-2; D gene: .; V gene: TRBV7-9; CDR3 DNA: TGTGCCAGCAGCTCGTCCAGGGGCGTCACCTATGGCTACACCTTC; CDR3 protein: CASSSSRGVTYGYTF
clone size: many; J gene: TRBJ1-1; D gene: .; V gene: TRBV20-1; CDR3 DNA: TGCAGTGCCCGGTCAGGGGCAGGCACTGAAGCTTTCTTT; CDR3 protein: CSARSGAGTEAFF
clone size: many; J gene: TRBJ1-2; D gene: .; V gene: TRBV20-1; CDR3 DNA: TGCAGTGCTAGCCCCGACGGGGGGTATGGCTACACCTTC; CDR3 protein: CSASPDGGYGYTF
clone size: .; J gene: TRBJ1-5; D gene: .; V gene: TRBV15; CDR3 DNA: TGTGCCACCAGCAGAGTCCCCCCCCATGAAACCGGGGCCCACAATCAGCCCCAGCATTTT; CDR3 protein: CATSRVPPHETGAHNQPQHF
clone size: .; J gene: TRBJ1-1; D gene: .; V gene: TRBV7-2; CDR3 DNA: TGTGCCAGCAGCCCTCGGCGGGTGGGGCTGATGAACACTGAAGCTTTCTTT; CDR3 protein: CASSPRRVGLMNTEAFF
clone size: many; J gene: TRBJ2-1; D gene: TRBD2; V gene: TRBV20-1; CDR3 DNA: TGCAGTGCCCAGCGGCGGGGGGAGGGCAATGAGCAGTTCTTC; CDR3 protein: CSAQRRGEGNEQFF
clone size: many; J gene: TRBJ2-3; D gene: .; V gene: TRBV29-1; CDR3 DNA: TGCAGCGTCGGTGGTGGGGGCTCAGATACGCAGTATTTT; CDR3 protein: CSVGGGGSDTQYF
clone size: few; J gene: TRBJ2-1; D gene: TRBD2; V gene: TRBV20-1; CDR3 DNA: TGCAGTGCTAGCAAGCAGCGGCGGGCTAGCGGGGGGGCGAGCTCCTACAATGAGCAGTTCTTC; CDR3 protein: CSASKQRRASGGASSYNEQFF
clone size: .; J gene: TRBJ2-7; D gene: .; V gene: TRBV12-3/TRBV12-4; CDR3 DNA: TGTGCCAGCAGTCTTGGGGAAACCTACGAGCAGTACTTC; CDR3 protein: CASSLGETYEQYF
clone size: many; J gene: TRBJ2-3; D gene: TRBD1; V gene: TRBV12-3/TRBV12-4; CDR3 DNA: TGTGCCAGCAGTCAGGGACAGACGAGCACAGATACGCAGTATTTT; CDR3 protein: CASSQGQTSTDTQYF
clone size: many; J gene: TRBJ2-1; D gene: TRBD2; V gene: TRBV12-3/TRBV12-4; CDR3 DNA: TGTGCCAGCAGTTCGACTAGCCGGGGTGAGCAGTTCTTC; CDR3 protein: CASSSTSRGEQFF
clone size: .; J gene: TRBJ2-1; D gene: .; V gene: TRBV7-8; CDR3 DNA: TGTGCCAGCAGCTTATTGGCAGGCGATACTTACAATGGGTTCTTC; CDR3 protein: CASSLLAGDTYNGFF
clone size: few; J gene: TRBJ2-3; D gene: .; V gene: TRBV12-3/TRBV12-4; CDR3 DNA: TGTGCCAGCATAAGGGCCACAGATACGCAGTATTTT; CDR3 protein: CASIRATDTQYF
clone size: many; J gene: TRBJ1-1; D gene: .; V gene: TRBV6-5; CDR3 DNA: TGTGCCAGTCGAAGGGGAGAAAATGAAGCTTTCTTT; CDR3 protein: CASRRGENEAFF
clone size: .; J gene: TRBJ2-4; D gene: TRBD2; V gene: TRBV4-3; CDR3 DNA: TGCGCCAGCAGCCAAGACGGGGGGAGGGTTCAGTACTTC; CDR3 protein: CASSQDGGRVQYF
clone size: .; J gene: TRBJ2-1; D gene: .; V gene: TRBV4-3; CDR3 DNA: TGCGCCAGCAGCCAAGAGGGTGGCCAGGAGCAGTTCTTC; CDR3 protein: CASSQEGGQEQFF
clone size: .; J gene: TRBJ2-4; D gene: TRBD2; V gene: TRBV4-1; CDR3 DNA: TGCGCCAGCAGCCCTCGTGCCCCTAGCGGGGGGGCCAAAAACATTCAGTACTTC; CDR3 protein: CASSPRAPSGGAKNIQYF
clone size: .; J gene: TRBJ1-5; D gene: .; V gene: TRBV20-1; CDR3 DNA: TGCAGTGCTAGGTCAGGGGAAGGCAATCAGCCCCAGCATTTT; CDR3 protein: CSARSGEGNQPQHF
clone size: few; J gene: TRBJ2-1; D gene: TRBD2; V gene: TRBV13; CDR3 DNA: TGTGCCAGCAGACCTACTAGCGGGGGTTCCTACAATGAGCAGTTCTTC; CDR3 protein: CASRPTSGGSYNEQFF
clone size: .; J gene: TRBJ1-5; D gene: .; V gene: TRBV6-1; CDR3 DNA: TGTGCCAGCAGTGAAGAAATTGGGACCTACAATCAGCCCCAGCATTTT; CDR3 protein: CASSEEIGTYNQPQHF
clone size: many; J gene: TRBJ2-5; D gene: TRBD2; V gene: TRBV12-3/TRBV12-4; CDR3 DNA: TGTGCCAGCAGTCTGGGAGGGGCCCAGTACTTC; CDR3 protein: CASSLGGAQYF
clone size: many; J gene: TRBJ1-2; D gene: .; V gene: TRBV20-1; CDR3 DNA: TGCAGTGCGGCGGACACAGGAATCGGAGGCTACACCTTC; CDR3 protein: CSAADTGIGGYTF
clone size: .; J gene: TRBJ2-3; D gene: .; V gene: TRBV25-1; CDR3 DNA: TGTGCCAGCAGTGCTTTGGGGACAAACCGAGGCGCAGATACGCAGTATTTT; CDR3 protein: CASSALGTNRGADTQYF
clone size: .; J gene: TRBJ1-5; D gene: .; V gene: TRBV20-1; CDR3 DNA: TGCAGTGCTATCCGGACAGCTCAATATAGCAATCAGCCCCAGCATTTT; CDR3 protein: CSAIRTAQYSNQPQHF
clone size: .; J gene: TRBJ2-2; D gene: TRBD2; V gene: TRBV20-1; CDR3 DNA: TGCAGTGCTATAGCGGGGGCCCCCGGGGAGCTGTTTTTT; CDR3 protein: CSAIAGAPGELFF
clone size: many; J gene: TRBJ2-1; D gene: .; V gene: TRBV5-5; CDR3 DNA: TGTGCCAGCAGCCCCCCTCCGGGTAATGAGCAGTTCTTC; CDR3 protein: CASSPPPGNEQFF
clone size: few; J gene: TRBJ2-1; D gene: .; V gene: TRBV7-9; CDR3 DNA: TGTGCCAGCAGGGTTGGTGGGCTGGACAATGAGCAGTTCTTC; CDR3 protein: CASRVGGLDNEQFF
clone size: .; J gene: TRBJ2-3; D gene: .; V gene: TRBV12-3/TRBV12-4; CDR3 DNA: TGTGCCAGCTGGGGGGATGGTATTGGGCCCGGCACAGATACGCAGTATTTT; CDR3 protein: CASWGDGIGPGTDTQYF
clone size: few; J gene: TRBJ1-1; D gene: .; V gene: TRBV15; CDR3 DNA: TGTGCCACCAGCAGTCCTTCATCTGGGGCTTTCTTT; CDR3 protein: CATSSPSSGAFF
clone size: few; J gene: TRBJ1-1; D gene: TRBD1; V gene: TRBV6-2/TRBV6-3; CDR3 DNA: TGTGCCAGCAGCCTCGACAGGGTCAGGGGCACTGAAGCTTTCTTT; CDR3 protein: CASSLDRVRGTEAFF
clone size: .; J gene: TRBJ2-3; D gene: TRBD2; V gene: TRBV7-2; CDR3 DNA: TGTGCCAGCAGATTATATAGCGGGGGGTCCACAGATACGCAGTATTTT; CDR3 protein: CASRLYSGGSTDTQYF
clone size: many; J gene: TRBJ2-2; D gene: .; V gene: TRBV9; CDR3 DNA: TGTGCCAGCAGCGGGCCTCAGGGAGCCACCGGGGAGCTGTTTTTT; CDR3 protein: CASSGPQGATGELFF
clone size: many; J gene: TRBJ1-2; D gene: .; V gene: TRBV10-3; CDR3 DNA: TGTGCCATCATGGACAGTTCCTATGGCTACACCTTC; CDR3 protein: CAIMDSSYGYTF
clone size: many; J gene: TRBJ1-1; D gene: .; V gene: TRBV10-3; CDR3 DNA: TGTGCCATCAGTGGGCGAGGGCGGGACACTGAAGCTTTCTTT; CDR3 protein: CAISGRGRDTEAFF
clone size: few; J gene: TRBJ1-6; D gene: .; V gene: TRBV28; CDR3 DNA: TGTGCCAGCAGGCGGGACCGAAAATCGGGCTCACCCCTCCACTTT; CDR3 protein: CASRRDRKSGSPLHF
clone size: few; J gene: TRBJ1-1; D gene: .; V gene: TRBV10-3; CDR3 DNA: TGTGCCATCAGTGAGGTGGGGAACACTGAAGCTTTCTTT; CDR3 protein: CAISEVGNTEAFF
clone size: many; J gene: TRBJ1-4; D gene: .; V gene: TRBV20-1; CDR3 DNA: TGCAGTGCCGCAGGGGCTAATGAAAAACTGTTTTTT; CDR3 protein: CSAAGANEKLFF
clone size: few; J gene: TRBJ1-1; D gene: TRBD1; V gene: TRBV20-1; CDR3 DNA: TGCAGTGCTGCTCCCAATACAGGGGAAGGTGAGGGGCGGACTGAAGCTTTCTTT; CDR3 protein: CSAAPNTGEGEGRTEAFF
clone size: few; J gene: TRBJ2-5; D gene: TRBD1; V gene: TRBV5-1; CDR3 DNA: TGCGCCAGCAGCTTGAGAGGGGGCGCGGGAGAGACCCAGTACTTC; CDR3 protein: CASSLRGGAGETQYF
clone size: few; J gene: TRBJ1-5; D gene: .; V gene: TRBV6-1; CDR3 DNA: TGTGCCAGCTCTCCCCTGACCGAGGGACAGCCCCAGCATTTT; CDR3 protein: CASSPLTEGQPQHF
clone size: .; J gene: TRBJ2-2; D gene: .; V gene: TRBV25-1; CDR3 DNA: TGTGCCAGCAGAGAACCCAGGAGCACCGGGGAGCTGTTTTTT; CDR3 protein: CASREPRSTGELFF
clone size: .; J gene: TRBJ2-2; D gene: .; V gene: TRBV7-2; CDR3 DNA: TGTGCCAGCAGGATCAAGTCCACCGGGGAGCCGTTTTTT; CDR3 protein: CASRIKSTGEPFF
clone size: many; J gene: TRBJ1-4; D gene: .; V gene: TRBV7-2; CDR3 DNA: TGTGCCAGCAGGCAGGGAGGTGCAGGGGAAAAACTGTTTTTT; CDR3 protein: CASRQGGAGEKLFF
clone size: many; J gene: TRBJ1-1; D gene: .; V gene: TRBV29-1; CDR3 DNA: TGCAGCGTGGCGGACAGCGGGCCTAACACTGAAGCTTTCTTT; CDR3 protein: CSVADSGPNTEAFF
clone size: .; J gene: TRBJ2-7; D gene: .; V gene: TRBV28; CDR3 DNA: TGTGCCAGCACCCTTTTCAGGAGCACGGTAGGCGAGCAGTACTTC; CDR3 protein: CASTLFRSTVGEQYF